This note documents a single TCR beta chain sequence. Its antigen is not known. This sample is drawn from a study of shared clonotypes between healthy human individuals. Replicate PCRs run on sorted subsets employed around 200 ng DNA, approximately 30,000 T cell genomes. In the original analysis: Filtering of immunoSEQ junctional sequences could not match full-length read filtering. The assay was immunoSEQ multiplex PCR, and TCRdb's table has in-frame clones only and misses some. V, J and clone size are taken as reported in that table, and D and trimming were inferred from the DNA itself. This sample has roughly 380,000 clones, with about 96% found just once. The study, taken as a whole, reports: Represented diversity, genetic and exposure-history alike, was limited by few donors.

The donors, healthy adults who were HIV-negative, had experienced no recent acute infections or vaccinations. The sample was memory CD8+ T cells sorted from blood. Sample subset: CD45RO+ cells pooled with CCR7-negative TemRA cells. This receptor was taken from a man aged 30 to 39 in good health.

The CDR3 coding sequence is TGTGCCAGCGGTCGGGAGACCCAGTACTTC. Amino acid sequence: CASGRETQYF. The J gene is TRBJ2-5, the V gene TRBV6-1; no definite D call. Between the trimmed V and J ends, which lost 8 bases and 5 bases, there was a span of 6 bases. Germline V lookup: CDR1 MNHNS, CDR2 SASEGT. This CDR3 contains 10 residues.